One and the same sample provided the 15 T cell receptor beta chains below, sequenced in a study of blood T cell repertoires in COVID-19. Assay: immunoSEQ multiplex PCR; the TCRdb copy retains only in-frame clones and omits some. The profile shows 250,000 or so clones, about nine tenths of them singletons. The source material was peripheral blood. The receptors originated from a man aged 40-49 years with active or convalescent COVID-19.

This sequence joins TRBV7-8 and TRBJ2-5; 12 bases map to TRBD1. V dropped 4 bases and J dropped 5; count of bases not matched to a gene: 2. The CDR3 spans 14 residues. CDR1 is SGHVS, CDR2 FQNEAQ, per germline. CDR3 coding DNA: TGTGCCAGCAGCTGGGACAGGGGGCGGGAGACCCAGTACTTC. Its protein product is CASSWDRGRETQYF.

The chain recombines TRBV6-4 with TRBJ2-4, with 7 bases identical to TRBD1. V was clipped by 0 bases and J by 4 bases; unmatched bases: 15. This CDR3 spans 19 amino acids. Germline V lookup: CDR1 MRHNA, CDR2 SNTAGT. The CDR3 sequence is CASSDSKPMGGTAKNIQYF. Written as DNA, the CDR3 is TGTGCCAGCAGTGACTCGAAACCGATGGGTGGGACAGCTAAAAACATTCAGTACTTC.

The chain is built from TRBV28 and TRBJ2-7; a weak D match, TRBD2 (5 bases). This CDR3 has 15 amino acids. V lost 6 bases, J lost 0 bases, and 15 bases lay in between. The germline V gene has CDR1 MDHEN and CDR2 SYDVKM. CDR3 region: CASSRGPDYSYEQYF. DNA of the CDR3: TGTGCCAGCAGCCGAGGGCCTGATTACTCCTACGAGCAGTACTTC.

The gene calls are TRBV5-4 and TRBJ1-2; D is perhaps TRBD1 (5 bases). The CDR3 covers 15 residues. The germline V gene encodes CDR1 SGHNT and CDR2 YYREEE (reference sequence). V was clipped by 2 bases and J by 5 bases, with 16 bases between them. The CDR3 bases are TGTGCCAGCAGCTTAGGTCCCGGGGGAGTGTATGGCTACACCTTC. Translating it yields CASSLGPGGVYGYTF.

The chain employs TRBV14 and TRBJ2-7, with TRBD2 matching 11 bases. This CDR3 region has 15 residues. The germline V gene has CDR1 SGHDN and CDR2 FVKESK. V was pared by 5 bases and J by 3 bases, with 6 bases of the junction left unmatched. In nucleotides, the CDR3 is TGTGCCAGCAGCGCCGGGACTAGCGGAAACTACGAGCAGTACTTC. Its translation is CASSAGTSGNYEQYF.

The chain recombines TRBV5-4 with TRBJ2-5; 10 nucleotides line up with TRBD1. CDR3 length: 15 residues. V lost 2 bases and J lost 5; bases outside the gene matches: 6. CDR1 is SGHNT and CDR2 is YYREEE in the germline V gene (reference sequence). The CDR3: CASSFPTGGAETQYF. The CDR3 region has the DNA TGTGCCAGCAGCTTTCCGACAGGGGGCGCGGAGACCCAGTACTTC. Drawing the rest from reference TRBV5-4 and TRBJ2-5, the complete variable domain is ETGVTQSPTHLIKTRGQQVTLRCSSQSGHNTVSWYQQALGQGPQFIFQYYREEENGRGNFPPRFSGLQFPNYSSELNVNALELDDSALYLCASSFPTGGAETQYFGPGTRLLVL.

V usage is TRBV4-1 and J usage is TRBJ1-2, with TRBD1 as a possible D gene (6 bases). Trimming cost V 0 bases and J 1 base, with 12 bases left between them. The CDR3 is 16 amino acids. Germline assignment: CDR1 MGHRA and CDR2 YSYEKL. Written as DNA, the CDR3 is TGCGCCAGCAGCCAAGAAGCAGGGGCGGGTAACTATGGCTACACCTTC. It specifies CASSQEAGAGNYGYTF.

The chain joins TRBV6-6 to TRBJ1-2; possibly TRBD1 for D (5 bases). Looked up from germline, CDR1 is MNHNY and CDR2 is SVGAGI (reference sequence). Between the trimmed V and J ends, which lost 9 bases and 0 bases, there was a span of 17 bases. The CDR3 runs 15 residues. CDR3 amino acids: CASQKGQGANYGYTF. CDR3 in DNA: TGTGCCAGTCAAAAGGGCCAAGGGGCTAACTATGGCTACACCTTC.

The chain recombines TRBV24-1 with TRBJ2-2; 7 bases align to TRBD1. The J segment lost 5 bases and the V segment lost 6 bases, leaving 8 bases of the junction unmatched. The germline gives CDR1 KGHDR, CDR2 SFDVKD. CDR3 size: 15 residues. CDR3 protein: CATSYQGGRTGELFF. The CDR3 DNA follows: TGTGCCACCAGTTATCAAGGGGGCCGGACCGGGGAGCTGTTTTTT.

The CDR3 sequence is CATSLGAWTEAFF. As DNA, the CDR3 is TGTGCCACCAGTCTGGGGGCATGGACTGAAGCTTTCTTT. The V gene is TRBV24-1, the J gene TRBJ1-1, with a possible D match to TRBD1 (6 bases). V lost 6 bases to trimming and J lost 5 bases, with 12 bases between them. The CDR3 length is 13 residues. Germline CDR1 and CDR2: KGHDR and SFDVKD.

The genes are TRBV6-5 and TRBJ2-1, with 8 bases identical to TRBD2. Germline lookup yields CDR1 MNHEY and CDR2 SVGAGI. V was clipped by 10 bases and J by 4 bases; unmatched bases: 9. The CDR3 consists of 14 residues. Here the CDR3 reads CATRESGSYNEQFF. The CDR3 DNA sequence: TGTGCCACCCGCGAAAGCGGGAGTTACAATGAGCAGTTCTTC.

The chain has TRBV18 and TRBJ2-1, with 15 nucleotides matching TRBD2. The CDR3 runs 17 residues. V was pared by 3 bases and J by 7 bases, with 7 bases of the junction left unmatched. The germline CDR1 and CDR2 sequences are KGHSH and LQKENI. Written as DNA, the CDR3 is TGTGCCAGCTCACCCTGGACTAGCGGGGGGGCATCTAATGAGCAGTTCTTC. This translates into CASSPWTSGGASNEQFF.

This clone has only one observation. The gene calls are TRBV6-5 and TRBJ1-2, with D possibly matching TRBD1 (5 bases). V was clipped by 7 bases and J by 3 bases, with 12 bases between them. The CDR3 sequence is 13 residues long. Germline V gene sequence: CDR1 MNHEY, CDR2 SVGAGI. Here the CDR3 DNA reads TGTGCCAGCACCTACGGAGGGGACTATGGCTACACCTTC. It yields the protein CASTYGGDYGYTF.

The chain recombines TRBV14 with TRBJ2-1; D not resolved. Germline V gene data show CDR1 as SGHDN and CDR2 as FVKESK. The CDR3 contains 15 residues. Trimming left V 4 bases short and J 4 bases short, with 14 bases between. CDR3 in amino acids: CASSPYGTHYNEQFF. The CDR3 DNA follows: TGTGCCAGCAGCCCGTACGGTACTCATTACAATGAGCAGTTCTTC.

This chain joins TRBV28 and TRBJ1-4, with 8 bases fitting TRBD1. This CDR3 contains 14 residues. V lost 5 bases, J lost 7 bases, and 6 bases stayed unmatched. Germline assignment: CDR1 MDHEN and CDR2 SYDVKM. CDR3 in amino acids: CASSPQGVREKLFF. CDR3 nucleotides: TGTGCCAGCAGTCCACAGGGGGTTCGTGAAAAACTGTTTTTT.